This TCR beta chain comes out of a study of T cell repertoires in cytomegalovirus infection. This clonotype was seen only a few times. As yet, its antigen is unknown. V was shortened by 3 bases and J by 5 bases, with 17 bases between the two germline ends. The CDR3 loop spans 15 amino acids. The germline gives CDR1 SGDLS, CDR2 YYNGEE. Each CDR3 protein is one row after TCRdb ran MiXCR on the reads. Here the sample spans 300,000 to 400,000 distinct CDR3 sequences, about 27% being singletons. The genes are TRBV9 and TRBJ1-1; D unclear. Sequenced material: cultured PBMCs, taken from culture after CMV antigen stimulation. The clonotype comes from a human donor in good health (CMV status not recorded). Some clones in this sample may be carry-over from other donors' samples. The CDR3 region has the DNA TGTGCCAGCAGCGAAAACGCCGGTTCGGTTACTGAAGCTTTCTTT. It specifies CASSENAGSVTEAFF.